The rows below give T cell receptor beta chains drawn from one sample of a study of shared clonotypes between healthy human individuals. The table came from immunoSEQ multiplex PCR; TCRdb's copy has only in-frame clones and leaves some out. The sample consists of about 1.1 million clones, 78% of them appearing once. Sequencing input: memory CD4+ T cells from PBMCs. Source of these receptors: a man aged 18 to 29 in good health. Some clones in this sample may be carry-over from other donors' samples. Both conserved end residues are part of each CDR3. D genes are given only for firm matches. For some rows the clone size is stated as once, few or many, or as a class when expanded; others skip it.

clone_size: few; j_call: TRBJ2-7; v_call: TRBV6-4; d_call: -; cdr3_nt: TGTGCCAGCAGTATTGGACATGGTAATATTTTTGTTCGGGACGAGCAGTACTTC; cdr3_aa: CASSIGHGNIFVRDEQYF
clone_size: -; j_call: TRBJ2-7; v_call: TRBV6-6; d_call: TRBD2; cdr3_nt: TGTGCCAGCAGTCCCCGCCGACTAGCCCCTAGCGAGCAGTACTTC; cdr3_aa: CASSPRRLAPSEQYF
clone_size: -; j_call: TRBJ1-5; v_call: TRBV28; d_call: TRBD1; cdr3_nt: TGTGCCAGCAGTCCCCCCGGGACAGTCAATCAGCCCCAGCATTTT; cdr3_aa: CASSPPGTVNQPQHF
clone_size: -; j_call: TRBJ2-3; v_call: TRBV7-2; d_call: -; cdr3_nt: TGTGCCAGCAGCTTAGAAGGGCTCGGCACAGATACGCAGTATTTT; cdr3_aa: CASSLEGLGTDTQYF
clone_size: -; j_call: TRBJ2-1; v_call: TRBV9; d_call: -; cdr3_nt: TGTGCCAGCAGCCCTGGGAGATCGAGCAATGAGCAGTTCTTC; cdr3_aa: CASSPGRSSNEQFF
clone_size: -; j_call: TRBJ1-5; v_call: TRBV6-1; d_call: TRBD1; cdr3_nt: TGTGCCAGCATTGACAGGGCTGGTCAGCCCCAGCATTTT; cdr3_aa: CASIDRAGQPQHF
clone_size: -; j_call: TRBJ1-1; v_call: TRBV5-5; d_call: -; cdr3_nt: TGTGCCAGCAGCCTCCTGGGGGCAGAGGAAGCTTTCTTT; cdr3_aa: CASSLLGAEEAFF
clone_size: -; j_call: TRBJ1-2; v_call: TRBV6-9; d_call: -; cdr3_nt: TGTGCCAGCAGTTACTCGTGGGGGAACTATGGCTACACCTTC; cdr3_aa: CASSYSWGNYGYTF
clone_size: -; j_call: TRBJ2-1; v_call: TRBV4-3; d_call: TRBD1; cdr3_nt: TGCGCCAGCAGCCAAGAACGGACAGGGTCCTACAATGAGCAGTTCTTC; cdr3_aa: CASSQERTGSYNEQFF
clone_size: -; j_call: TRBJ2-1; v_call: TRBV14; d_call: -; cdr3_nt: TGTGCCAGCAGCCAAGAATTCCCACAGGGGAGGGTCTACAATGAGCAGTTCTTC; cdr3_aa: CASSQEFPQGRVYNEQFF
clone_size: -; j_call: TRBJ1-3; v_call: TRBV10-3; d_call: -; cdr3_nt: TGTGCCATCAGGGAGACAGGTACTGGAAACACCATATATTTT; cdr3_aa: CAIRETGTGNTIYF
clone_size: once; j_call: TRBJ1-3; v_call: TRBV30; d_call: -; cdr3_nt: TGTGCCTGGAGTTTCCCTTTCCTGGAGGGAAACACCATATATTTT; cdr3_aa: CAWSFPFLEGNTIYF
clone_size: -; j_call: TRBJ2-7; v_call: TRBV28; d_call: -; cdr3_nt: TGTGCCAGCGGGACGACGCGGCCAAGGGGATACGAGCAGTACTTC; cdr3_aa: CASGTTRPRGYEQYF
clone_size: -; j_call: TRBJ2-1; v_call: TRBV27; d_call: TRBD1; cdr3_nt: TGTGCCAGCACCCGGGACAGGACATACAATGAGCAGTTCTTC; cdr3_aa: CASTRDRTYNEQFF
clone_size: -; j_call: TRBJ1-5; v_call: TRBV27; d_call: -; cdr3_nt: TGTGCCAGCAGCCCAGGACCGGTGGGACAGCCCCAGCATTTT; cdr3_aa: CASSPGPVGQPQHF
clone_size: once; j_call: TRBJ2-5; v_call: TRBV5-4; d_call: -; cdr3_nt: TGTGCCAGCAGCTTAGGGGAGCTCCAAGAGACCCAGTACTTC; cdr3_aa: CASSLGELQETQYF
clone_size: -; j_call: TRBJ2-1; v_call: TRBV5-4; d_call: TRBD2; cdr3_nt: TGTGCCAGCAGCGCCGGGGCTAGCGGACCCAATGAGCAGTTCTTC; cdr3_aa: CASSAGASGPNEQFF
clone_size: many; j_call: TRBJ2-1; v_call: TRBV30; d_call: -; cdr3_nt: TGTGCTGGGGGCCATCTCTCCTACAATGAGCAGTTCTTC; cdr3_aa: CAGGHLSYNEQFF
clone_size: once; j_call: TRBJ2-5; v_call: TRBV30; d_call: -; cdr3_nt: TGTGCCTGGAGCCGGGACTCCCGGGAGACCCAGTACTTC; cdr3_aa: CAWSRDSRETQYF
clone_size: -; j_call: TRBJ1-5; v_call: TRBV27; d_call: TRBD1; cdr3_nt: TGTGCCAGCATTCCGAAACCAGGGGGACAGCCCCAGCATTTT; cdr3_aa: CASIPKPGGQPQHF
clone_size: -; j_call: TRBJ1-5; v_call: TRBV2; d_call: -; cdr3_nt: TGTGCCAGCAGTGACAGCAATCAGCCCCAGCATTTT; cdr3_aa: CASSDSNQPQHF
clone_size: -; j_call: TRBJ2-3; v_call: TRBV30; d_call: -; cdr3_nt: TGTGCCTTCTTAAGAGCGGCCTACACAGATACGCAGTATTTT; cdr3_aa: CAFLRAAYTDTQYF
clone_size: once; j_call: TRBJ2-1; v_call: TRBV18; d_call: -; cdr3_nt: TGTGCCAGCTCACCACCAGGGGGGGCATCCTACAATGAGCAGCTCTTC; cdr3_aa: CASSPPGGASYNEQLF
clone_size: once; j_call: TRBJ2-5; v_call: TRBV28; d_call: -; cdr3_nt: TGTGCTGCCGGAAGAAGAAGAGAGACCCAGTACTTC; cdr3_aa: CAAGRRRETQYF
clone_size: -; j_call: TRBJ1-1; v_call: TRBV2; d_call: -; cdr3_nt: TGTGCCAGCAGCCCGGACGGTTTGAATGGGGGTGAAGCTTTCTTT; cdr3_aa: CASSPDGLNGGEAFF
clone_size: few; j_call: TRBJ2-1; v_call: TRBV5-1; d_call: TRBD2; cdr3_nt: TGCGCCTCTACCGGGACTATGGGCAATGAGCAGTTCTTC; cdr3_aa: CASTGTMGNEQFF